These T cell receptor beta chains were read from a single sample in a study of beta chain features in type 1 diabetes. Here immunoSEQ multiplex PCR was the method, and the copy in TCRdb shows in-frame clones only, minus some. The repertoire consists of 240,000 or so clones, with around 21% occurring once and the leading ten covering around 0.029%. Specimen: naive CD4+ T cells from blood. The source is a woman aged 40 to 50 with type 1 diabetes. Each CDR3 is given with its conserved first and last residue. Fields, in order: D gene, J gene, V gene, CDR3 length, clone size, CDR3 DNA, CDR3 protein. D genes are given only for firm matches. Only some rows state a clone size, as once, few, many or a class for expanded clones.

D: -; J: TRBJ2-1; V: TRBV30; length: 13; size: few; DNA: TGTGCCTGGAGTACCACTTCCTCGTTAGAGCAGTTCTTC; CDR3: CAWSTTSSLEQFF
D: -; J: TRBJ1-5; V: TRBV7-2; length: 15; size: few; DNA: TGTGCCAGCAGCTGGAGGACAGCTAGCAATCAGCCCCAGCATTTT; CDR3: CASSWRTASNQPQHF
D: TRBD1; J: TRBJ1-6; V: TRBV4-3; length: 17; size: -; DNA: TGCGCCAGCAGCCAAGTAATAAGGACAGGGGACTATTCACCCCTCCACTTT; CDR3: CASSQVIRTGDYSPLHF
D: TRBD2; J: TRBJ2-7; V: TRBV29-1; length: 13; size: few; DNA: TGCAGCGTTTTACGCGGGAGTGGGTACGAGCAGTACTTC; CDR3: CSVLRGSGYEQYF
D: -; J: TRBJ1-1; V: TRBV5-1; length: 13; size: -; DNA: TGCGCCAGCACTACCCTCATGAACACTGAAGCTTTCTTT; CDR3: CASTTLMNTEAFF
D: TRBD2; J: TRBJ2-7; V: TRBV7-2; length: 17; size: -; DNA: TGTGCCAGCAGCTTCGGAACTAGCGGGAGGGCCGTATACGAGCAGTACTTC; CDR3: CASSFGTSGRAVYEQYF
D: -; J: TRBJ2-5; V: TRBV7-7; length: 13; size: -; DNA: TGTGCCAGCAACGACAGGATTGGGGAGACCCAGTACTTC; CDR3: CASNDRIGETQYF
D: -; J: TRBJ2-7; V: TRBV18; length: 17; size: -; DNA: TGTGCCAGCTCACCCCGCACCCTCAGGGCCTCACCCTACGAGCAGTACTTC; CDR3: CASSPRTLRASPYEQYF
D: -; J: TRBJ2-1; V: TRBV11-2; length: 16; size: few; DNA: TGTGCCAGCAGGTCCGTGGGCGGGATCTCCTACAATGAGCAGTTCTTC; CDR3: CASRSVGGISYNEQFF
D: TRBD2; J: TRBJ2-1; V: TRBV29-1; length: 12; size: -; DNA: TGCAGCGTAGCGGGAGTGTTCAATGAGCAGTTCTTC; CDR3: CSVAGVFNEQFF
D: TRBD1; J: TRBJ2-5; V: TRBV4-3; length: 14; size: -; DNA: TGCGCCAGCAGCCGGACGGACAGGGAAGGGACCCAGTACTTC; CDR3: CASSRTDREGTQYF
D: -; J: TRBJ2-4; V: TRBV15; length: 13; size: few; DNA: TGTGCCACCAGCAGGGAGAATGTGGACATTCAGTACTTC; CDR3: CATSRENVDIQYF
D: -; J: TRBJ2-1; V: TRBV2; length: 11; size: few; DNA: TGTGCCAGCACCATCGGCGGGGAGCAGTTCTTC; CDR3: CASTIGGEQFF